A single T cell receptor beta chain is shown here with its context. The data derive from a study of T cell changes during pregnancy in multiple sclerosis. Method: immunoSEQ multiplex PCR; TCRdb's copy keeps in-frame clones and lacks some. The sample has fewer than 130,000 clones, approximately 90% seen once. This CDR3 region has 13 residues. CDR1 is LGHNT, CDR2 FRNRAP, per germline. The V segment lost 1 base and the J segment 6 bases; nucleotides outside the gene matches: 2. V gene TRBV12-5 combines with J gene TRBJ1-1; 7 bases match TRBD1. The sample consisted of peripheral blood, taken after pregnancy. The receptor was derived from a female donor with multiple sclerosis, enrolled in a pregnancy study. Here the CDR3 DNA reads TGTGCTAGTGGTTTGGGAGGGACAGCTGAAGCTTTCTTT. Amino acid sequence: CASGLGGTAEAFF.